These T cell receptor beta chains were read from a single sample in a study of siplizumab effects on memory and regulatory T cells. Sequenced by immunoSEQ multiplex PCR; TCRdb stores in-frame clones only, minus some. The sample carries approximately 100,000 clones, about 91% recorded once. The sequencing sample was made of CD4+ T cells sorted from blood. All receptors come from a human donor in good health. Some clones in this sample may be carry-over from other donors' samples. CDR3s include the opening cysteine and the closing phenylalanine or tryptophan. A D gene is named only where the DNA matches it firmly. Size is stated for part of the rows, as once, few or many counts, or as a class when the clone is expanded.

once	TRBV15	-	TRBJ2-1	CATSRGRGRSYNEQFF	TGTGCCACCAGCAGAGGAAGGGGTAGGTCCTACAATGAGCAGTTCTTC
-	TRBV7-2	-	TRBJ1-4	CASSPRRDEKLFF	TGTGCCAGCAGCCCCCGAAGAGATGAAAAACTGTTTTTT
-	TRBV11-2	-	TRBJ2-7	CASSQGRVEQYF	TGTGCCAGCAGTCAAGGCAGGGTCGAGCAGTACTTC
-	TRBV15	TRBD2	TRBJ2-3	CATSRGLAGGRPDTQYF	TGTGCCACCAGCAGAGGACTAGCGGGAGGTCGGCCAGATACGCAGTATTTT
-	TRBV9	-	TRBJ2-6	CASSPSGTHSGANVLTF	TGTGCCAGCAGCCCGTCCGGGACACACTCTGGGGCCAACGTCCTGACTTTC
-	TRBV28	-	TRBJ1-5	CASSLTGTYQPQHF	TGTGCCAGCAGTTTAACAGGGACCTATCAGCCCCAGCATTTT
-	TRBV5-6	-	TRBJ2-7	CASSRTGLGEVGSYEQYF	TGTGCCAGCAGCCGGACCGGCCTAGGGGAAGTGGGCTCCTACGAGCAGTACTTC
-	TRBV5-5	TRBD1	TRBJ1-1	CASSQGQVNTEAFF	TGTGCCAGCAGCCAGGGACAGGTGAACACTGAAGCTTTCTTT
-	TRBV7-3	TRBD2	TRBJ2-7	CASSLSGSSYEQYF	TGTGCCAGCAGCTTAAGCGGGAGCTCCTACGAGCAGTACTTC
-	TRBV19	TRBD2	TRBJ2-3	CASSMQREAAGDTQYF	TGTGCCAGTAGTATGCAGCGGGAGGCCGCGGGAGATACGCAGTATTTT
-	TRBV28	-	TRBJ2-5	CASLQGAETQYF	TGTGCCAGCCTACAGGGTGCAGAGACCCAGTACTTC
-	TRBV18	-	TRBJ2-1	CASSLGQGGYNEQFF	TGTGCCAGCTCACTCGGACAGGGAGGGTACAATGAGCAGTTCTTC
once	TRBV11-2	-	TRBJ1-2	CASSLAQGYGYTF	TGTGCCAGCAGCTTAGCCCAGGGCTATGGCTACACCTTC
-	TRBV18	-	TRBJ1-1	CASSDQKNTEAFF	TGTGCCAGCTCGGACCAGAAGAACACTGAAGCTTTCTTT
-	TRBV5-5	-	TRBJ1-2	CASSHVGPRYSGYTF	TGTGCCAGCAGCCACGTTGGGCCCCGTTATAGTGGCTACACCTTC
-	TRBV7-9	TRBD1	TRBJ2-1	CASSYRDSQFF	TGTGCCAGCAGCTACCGGGACAGCCAGTTCTTC
-	TRBV5-1	TRBD1	TRBJ2-7	CASSQDRALFEQYF	TGCGCCAGCAGCCAGGACAGGGCATTGTTCGAGCAGTACTTC
-	TRBV6-5	-	TRBJ2-6	CASSSEGSGANVLTF	TGTGCCAGCAGTTCCGAGGGATCTGGGGCCAACGTCCTGACTTTC
-	TRBV5-4	TRBD2	TRBJ2-3	CASSPRTSGSADTQYF	TGTGCCAGCAGCCCAAGGACTAGCGGGAGTGCAGATACGCAGTATTTT
-	TRBV14	TRBD2	TRBJ2-1	CASSPGTSGRRNEQFF	TGTGCCAGCAGCCCAGGGACTAGCGGGAGGAGGAATGAGCAGTTCTTC
-	TRBV7-2	-	TRBJ2-1	CASSLMVGNEQFF	TGTGCCAGCAGCTTAATGGTCGGGAATGAGCAGTTCTTC
-	TRBV7-2	-	TRBJ1-2	CASSLVRGGGYTF	TGTGCCAGCAGCCTGGTCAGGGGAGGCGGCTACACCTTC
-	TRBV7-7	TRBD2	TRBJ2-1	CASSHTSGSSYNEQFF	TGTGCTAGCAGCCATACTAGCGGGAGCTCTTACAATGAGCAGTTCTTC
-	TRBV14	-	TRBJ2-5	CASSRSRGGSQETQYF	TGTGCCAGCAGCCGCTCGAGGGGAGGCAGCCAAGAGACCCAGTACTTC
-	TRBV9	TRBD2	TRBJ2-5	CASSVGWGLAGVETQYF	TGTGCCAGCAGCGTGGGGTGGGGACTAGCGGGAGTGGAGACCCAGTACTTC
-	TRBV30	TRBD2	TRBJ2-5	CAWSPGLAGHEETQYF	TGTGCCTGGAGTCCCGGACTAGCGGGACACGAAGAGACCCAGTACTTC
-	TRBV19	-	TRBJ2-1	CASSKSRHNEQFF	TGTGCCAGTAGTAAATCTAGACACAATGAGCAGTTCTTC
-	TRBV27	-	TRBJ1-1	CASSSPGLGKTEAFF	TGTGCCAGCAGTTCCCCAGGGCTGGGGAAAACTGAAGCTTTCTTT
-	TRBV19	-	TRBJ1-4	CASSIAVGKLFF	TGTGCCAGTAGTATAGCGGTCGGAAAACTGTTTTTT
-	TRBV30	TRBD2	TRBJ2-1	CAWSVLSLAEGNEQFF	TGTGCCTGGAGTGTACTCTCCCTAGCGGAGGGGAATGAGCAGTTCTTC
once	TRBV15	-	TRBJ1-5	CATSRDRVPYSNQPQHF	TGTGCCACCAGCAGAGATCGGGTGCCGTATAGCAATCAGCCCCAGCATTTT
-	TRBV4-2	-	TRBJ2-1	CASSNRAVREVNEQFF	TGTGCCAGCAGCAATAGGGCAGTTCGTGAGGTAAATGAGCAGTTCTTC
-	TRBV19	TRBD1	TRBJ2-5	CASSPDRVTETQYF	TGTGCCAGTAGTCCGGACAGGGTTACGGAGACCCAGTACTTC
-	TRBV19	-	TRBJ2-3	CASSIVDTQYF	TGTGCCAGTAGTATCGTGGATACGCAGTATTTT
-	TRBV7-9	-	TRBJ2-7	CASSLAFKGLAEQYF	TGTGCCAGCAGCTTAGCGTTTAAAGGACTGGCAGAGCAGTACTTC
-	TRBV4-1	-	TRBJ2-4	CASSQDRRDPPPGNIQYF	TGCGCCAGCAGCCAAGATCGGCGAGATCCTCCGCCTGGCAACATTCAGTACTTC
few	TRBV29-1	-	TRBJ1-2	CSVDALGVDGYTF	TGCAGCGTCGACGCGCTGGGGGTGGACGGCTACACCTTC
-	TRBV10-3	TRBD2	TRBJ2-1	CAIWEGLRHNEQFF	TGTGCCATCTGGGAGGGCCTTAGGCACAATGAGCAGTTCTTC